This T cell receptor beta chain was identified in a study of graft-versus-host responses after intestinal transplantation. Study outcomes and limitations: Some patients had graft-donor T cell macrochimerism. In their allografts, the ratios of graft-versus-host to host-versus-graft T cell clones were high. GvH clonotypes were identified within recipient marrow, with a subset emerging first in ileum or blood. Declines in HvG clones occurring early post-transplant were associated with peak circulating GvH clone levels.

TCRdb keeps only in-frame clones here, not all; method: immunoSEQ multiplex PCR. The sample holds more than 80,000 clones, roughly 80% seen once. Notes on this clone: No antigen is known for it.

The sequenced sample was unstimulated CD8+ T cells sorted from spleen or lymph node cells, obtained before intestinal transplant. This clonotype was sampled from a human donor who received an intestinal transplant.

The CDR3 protein is CASSSTSGRPGELFF. The CDR3 nucleotides are TGTGCCAGCAGCTCGACTAGCGGGAGGCCCGGGGAGCTGTTTTTT. The chain combines TRBV13 with TRBJ2-2; TRBD2 matches 13 bases. CDR1 PRHDT and CDR2 FYEKMQ come from the germline V gene (reference sequence). The junction had 2 bases not matched to a gene; V was cut back by 4 bases and J by 6 bases. CDR3 size: 15 residues. Variable domain in full (rest from reference TRBV13 and TRBJ2-2): AAGVIQSPRHLIKEKRETATLKCYPIPRHDTVYWYQQGPGQDPQFLISFYEKMQSDKGSIPDRFSAQQFSDYHSELNMSSLELGDSALYFCASSSTSGRPGELFFGEGSRLTVL.